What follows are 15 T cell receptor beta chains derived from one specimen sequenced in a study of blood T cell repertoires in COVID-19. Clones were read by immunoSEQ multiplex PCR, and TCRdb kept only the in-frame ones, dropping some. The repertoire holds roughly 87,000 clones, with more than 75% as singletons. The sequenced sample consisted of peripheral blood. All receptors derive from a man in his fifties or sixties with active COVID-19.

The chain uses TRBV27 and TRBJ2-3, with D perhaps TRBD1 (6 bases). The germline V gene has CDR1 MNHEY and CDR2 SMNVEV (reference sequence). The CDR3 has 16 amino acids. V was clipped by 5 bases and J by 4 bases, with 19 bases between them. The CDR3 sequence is CASSPWAYEGADTQYF. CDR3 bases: TGTGCCAGCAGTCCTTGGGCCTATGAGGGGGCAGATACGCAGTATTTT.

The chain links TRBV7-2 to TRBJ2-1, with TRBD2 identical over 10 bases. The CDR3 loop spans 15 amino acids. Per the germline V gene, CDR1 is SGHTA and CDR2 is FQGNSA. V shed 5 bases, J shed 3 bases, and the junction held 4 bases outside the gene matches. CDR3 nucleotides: TGTGCCAGCAGCGCCGGGACTAGCGTCTACAATGAGCAGTTCTTC. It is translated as CASSAGTSVYNEQFF.

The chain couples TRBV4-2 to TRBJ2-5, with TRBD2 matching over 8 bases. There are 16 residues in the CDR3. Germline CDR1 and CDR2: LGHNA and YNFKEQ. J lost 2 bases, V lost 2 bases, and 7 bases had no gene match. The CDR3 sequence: CASSQSFGGAQETQYF. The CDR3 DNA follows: TGTGCCAGCAGCCAAAGTTTCGGGGGGGCACAAGAGACCCAGTACTTC.

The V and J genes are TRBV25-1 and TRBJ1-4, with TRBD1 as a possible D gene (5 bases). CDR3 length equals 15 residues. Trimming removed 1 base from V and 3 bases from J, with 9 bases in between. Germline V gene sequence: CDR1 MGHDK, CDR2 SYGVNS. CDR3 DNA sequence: TGTGCCAGCAGTGAATTCAGGGCCGCTAATGAAAAACTGTTTTTT. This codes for CASSEFRAANEKLFF.

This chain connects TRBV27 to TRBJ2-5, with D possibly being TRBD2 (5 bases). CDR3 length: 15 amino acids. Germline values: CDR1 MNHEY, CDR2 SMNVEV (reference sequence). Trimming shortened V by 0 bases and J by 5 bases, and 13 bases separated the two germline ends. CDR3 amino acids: CASSLSRAPPETQYF. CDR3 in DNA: TGTGCCAGCAGTTTATCGAGGGCACCGCCCGAGACCCAGTACTTC.

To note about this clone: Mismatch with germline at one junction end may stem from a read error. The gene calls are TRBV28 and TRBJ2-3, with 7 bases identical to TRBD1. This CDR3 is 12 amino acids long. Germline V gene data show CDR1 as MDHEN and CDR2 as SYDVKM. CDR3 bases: TGTGCCAGCAGAACAGGGGCCTCCGTCTCGAATTTT. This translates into CASRTGASVSNF.

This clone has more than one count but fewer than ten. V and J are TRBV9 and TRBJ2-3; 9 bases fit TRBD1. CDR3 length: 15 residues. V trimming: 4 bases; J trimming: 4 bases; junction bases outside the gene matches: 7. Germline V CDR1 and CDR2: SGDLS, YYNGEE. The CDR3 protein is CASSQQGAFSDTQYF. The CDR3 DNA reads TGTGCCAGCAGCCAACAGGGGGCTTTTTCAGATACGCAGTATTTT. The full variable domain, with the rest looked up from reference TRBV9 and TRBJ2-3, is DSGVTQTPKHLITATGQRVTLRCSPRSGDLSVYWYQQSLDQGLQFLIQYYNGEERAKGNILERFSAQQFPDLHSELNLSSLELGDSALYFCASSQQGAFSDTQYFGPGTRLTVL.

The CDR3 DNA sequence: TGTGCCACGGTCAAAGGGGGGGTGGCTTTCTTT. Translated: CATVKGGVAFF. The rearrangement links TRBV24-1 to TRBJ1-1; maybe TRBD1 (6 bases). There are 11 residues in the CDR3. Germline lookup yields CDR1 KGHDR and CDR2 SFDVKD. V was cut by 10 bases and J by 11 bases, with 16 bases left in between.

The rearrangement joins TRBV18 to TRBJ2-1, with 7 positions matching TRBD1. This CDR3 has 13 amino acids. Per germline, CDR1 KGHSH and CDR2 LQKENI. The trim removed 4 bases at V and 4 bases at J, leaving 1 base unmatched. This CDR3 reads CASSQGQYNEQFF. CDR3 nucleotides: TGTGCCAGCTCACAGGGACAGTACAATGAGCAGTTCTTC. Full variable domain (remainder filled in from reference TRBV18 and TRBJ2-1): NAGVMQNPRHLVRRRGQEARLRCSPMKGHSHVYWYRQLPEEGLKFMVYLQKENIIDESGMPKERFSAEFPKEGPSILRIQQVVRGDSAAYFCASSQGQYNEQFFGPGTRLTVL.

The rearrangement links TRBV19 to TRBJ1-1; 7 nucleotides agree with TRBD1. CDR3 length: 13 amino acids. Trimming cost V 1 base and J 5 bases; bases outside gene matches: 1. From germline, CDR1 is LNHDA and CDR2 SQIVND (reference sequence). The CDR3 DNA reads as TGTGCCAGTAGTATAGCGGGACAGACTGAAGCTTTCTTT. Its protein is CASSIAGQTEAFF.

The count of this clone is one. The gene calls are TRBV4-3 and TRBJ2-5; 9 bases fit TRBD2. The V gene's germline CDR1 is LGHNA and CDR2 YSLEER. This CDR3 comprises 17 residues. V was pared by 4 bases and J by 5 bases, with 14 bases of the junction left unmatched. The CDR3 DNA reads TGCGCCAGCAGCCTGGGGTGGTCGGCTAGCGGGGTGGAGACCCAGTACTTC. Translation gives CASSLGWSASGVETQYF.

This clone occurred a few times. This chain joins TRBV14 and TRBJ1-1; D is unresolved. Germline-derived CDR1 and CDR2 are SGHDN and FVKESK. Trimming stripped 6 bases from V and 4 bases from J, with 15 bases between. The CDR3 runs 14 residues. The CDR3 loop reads CASSFLRGGTEAFF. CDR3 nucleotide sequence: TGTGCCAGCAGTTTCTTGAGAGGAGGCACTGAAGCTTTCTTT.

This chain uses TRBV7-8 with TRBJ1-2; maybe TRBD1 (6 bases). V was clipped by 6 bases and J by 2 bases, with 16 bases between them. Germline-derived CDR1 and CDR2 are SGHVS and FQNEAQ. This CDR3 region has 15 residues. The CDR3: CASSLGGGGNYGYTF. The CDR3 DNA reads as TGTGCCAGCAGTCTAGGGGGAGGGGGGAACTATGGCTACACCTTC.

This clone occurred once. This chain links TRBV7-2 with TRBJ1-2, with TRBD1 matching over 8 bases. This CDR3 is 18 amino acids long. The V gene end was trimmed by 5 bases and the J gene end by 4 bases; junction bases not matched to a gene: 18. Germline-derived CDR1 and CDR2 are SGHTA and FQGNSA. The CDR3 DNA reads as TGTGCCAGCAGCCCACACCAGGGACAGGCCTTCCCCCGCTATGGCTACACCTTC. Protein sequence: CASSPHQGQAFPRYGYTF.

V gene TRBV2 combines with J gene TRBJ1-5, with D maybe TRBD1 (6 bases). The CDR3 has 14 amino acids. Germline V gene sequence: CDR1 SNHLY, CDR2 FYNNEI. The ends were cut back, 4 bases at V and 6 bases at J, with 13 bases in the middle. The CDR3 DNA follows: TGTGCCAGCAGTGCTTCCAGGGGCGGTCAGCCCCAGCATTTT. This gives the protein CASSASRGGQPQHF.